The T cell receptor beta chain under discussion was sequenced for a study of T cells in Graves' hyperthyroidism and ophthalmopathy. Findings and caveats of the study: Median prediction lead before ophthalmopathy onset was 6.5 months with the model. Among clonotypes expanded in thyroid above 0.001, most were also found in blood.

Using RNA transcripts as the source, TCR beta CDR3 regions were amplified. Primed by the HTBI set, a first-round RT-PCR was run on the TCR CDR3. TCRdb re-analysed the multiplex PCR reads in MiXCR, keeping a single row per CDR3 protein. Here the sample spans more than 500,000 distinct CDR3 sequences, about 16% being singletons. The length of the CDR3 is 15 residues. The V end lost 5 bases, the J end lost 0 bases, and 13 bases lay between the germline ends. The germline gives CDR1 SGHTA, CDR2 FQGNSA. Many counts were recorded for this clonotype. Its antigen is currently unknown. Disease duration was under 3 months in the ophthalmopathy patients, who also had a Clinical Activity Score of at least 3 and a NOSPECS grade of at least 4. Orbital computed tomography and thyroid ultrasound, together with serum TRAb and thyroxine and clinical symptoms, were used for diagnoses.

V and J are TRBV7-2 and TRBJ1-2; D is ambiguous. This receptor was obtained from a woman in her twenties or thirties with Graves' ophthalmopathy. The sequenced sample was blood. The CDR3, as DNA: TGTGCCAGCAGCATCTCAGGAGCTACTAACTATGGCTACACCTTC. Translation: CASSISGATNYGYTF.